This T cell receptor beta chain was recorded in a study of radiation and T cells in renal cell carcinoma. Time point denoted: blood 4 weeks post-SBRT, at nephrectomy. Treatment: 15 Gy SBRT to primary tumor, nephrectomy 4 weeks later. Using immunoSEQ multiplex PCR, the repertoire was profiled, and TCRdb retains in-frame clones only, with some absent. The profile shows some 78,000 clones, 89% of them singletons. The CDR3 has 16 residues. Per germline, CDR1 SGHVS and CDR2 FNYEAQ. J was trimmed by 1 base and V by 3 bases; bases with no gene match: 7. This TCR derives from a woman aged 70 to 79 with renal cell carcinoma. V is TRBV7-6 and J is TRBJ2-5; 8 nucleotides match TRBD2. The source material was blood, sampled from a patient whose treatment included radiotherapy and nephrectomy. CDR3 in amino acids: CASSFVREGVQETQYF. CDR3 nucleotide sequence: TGTGCCAGCAGCTTTGTCCGGGAGGGGGTCCAAGAGACCCAGTACTTC.